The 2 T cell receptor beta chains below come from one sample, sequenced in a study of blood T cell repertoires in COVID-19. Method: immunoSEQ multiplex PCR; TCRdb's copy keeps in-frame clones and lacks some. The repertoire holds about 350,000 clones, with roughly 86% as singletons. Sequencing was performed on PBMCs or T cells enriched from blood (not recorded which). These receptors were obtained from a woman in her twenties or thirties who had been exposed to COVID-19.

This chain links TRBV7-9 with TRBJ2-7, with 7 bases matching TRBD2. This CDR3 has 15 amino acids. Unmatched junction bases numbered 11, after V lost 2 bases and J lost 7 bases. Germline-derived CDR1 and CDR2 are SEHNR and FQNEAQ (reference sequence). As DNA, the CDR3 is TGTGCCAGCAGCTTACGGTTGGGAGGGGCCGAGGAGCAGTACTTC. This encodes CASSLRLGGAEEQYF.

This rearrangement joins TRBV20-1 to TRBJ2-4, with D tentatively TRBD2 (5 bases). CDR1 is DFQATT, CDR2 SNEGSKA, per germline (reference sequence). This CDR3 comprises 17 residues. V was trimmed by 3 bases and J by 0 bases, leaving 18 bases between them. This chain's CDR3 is CSASSSYGGLAKNIQYF. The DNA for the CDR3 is TGCAGTGCTAGTTCGTCCTATGGCGGGCTAGCCAAAAACATTCAGTACTTC.